The clone carrying this T cell receptor (beta chain) was recorded many times. What it binds is unknown. Building the TCR beta libraries relied on iRepertoire HTBI primers, and CDR3 regions underwent Arm-PCR. TCRdb analysed the multiplex PCR reads with MiXCR anew, one entry per CDR3 protein. The table lists hundreds of thousands of distinct CDR3 sequences, approximately 12% of them singletons. Time point denoted: newly diagnosed GD, antithyroid drugs for less than 3 months. With RNA extracted from PBMCs as input, the TCR library was made. This sample stems from a study of regulatory T cells in long-lasting Graves disease. Study-wide points: Persistent disease exhibited a predilection for TRBV28, TRBJ1-2 and TRBJ2-5.

V was clipped by 6 bases and J by 0 bases, with 8 bases between them. The CDR3 contains 13 residues. Germline V gives CDR1 MNHEY, CDR2 SMNVEV (reference sequence). The sample was also reused in another study, on T cells in Graves' hyperthyroidism and ophthalmopathy.

The sequencing used peripheral blood mononuclear cells (PBMCs), collected at new diagnosis, from a patient treated with antithyroid drugs. The receptor was isolated from a young man with Graves disease. The rearrangement links TRBV27 to TRBJ1-2, with D unresolved. CDR3 protein: CASRLNSNYGYTF. In DNA form, the CDR3 reads TGTGCCAGCAGACTAAACTCTAACTATGGCTACACCTTC.